Shown below are 30 T cell receptor beta chains from a single sample sequenced in a study of T cells in tumors after PD-1 blockade. The repertoire was sequenced with immunoSEQ multiplex PCR; TCRdb's copy has only in-frame clones and lacks some. This sample yields about 34,000 clones, of which 73% are seen a single time; approximately 40% belongs to the top ten. This specimen consisted of PBMCs, obtained after anti-PD-1 treatment. The receptors were sampled from a human donor with basal cell carcinoma.

This chain joins TRBV19 and TRBJ1-2; 8 nucleotides agree with TRBD1. The V gene end was trimmed by 10 bases and the J gene end by 7 bases; junction bases not matched to a gene: 11. The CDR3 is made up of 13 amino acids. In germline, CDR1 is LNHDA, CDR2 SQIVND (reference sequence). The CDR3 loop reads CATYKDRAGGYTF. The CDR3 region has the DNA TGTGCCACCTATAAGGACAGGGCCGGTGGCTACACCTTC.

The chain carries TRBV3-1 (or the pseudogene TRBV3-2) and TRBJ1-2; D remains unclear. Germline V CDR1 and CDR2: LGHDT, YNNKEL (reference sequence). V was cut by 1 base and J by 6 bases, with 9 bases left in between. The CDR3 contains 13 residues. The CDR3 DNA reads as TGTGCCAGCAGCCAAGTTCCTGGGGATGGCTACACCTTC. Amino acids: CASSQVPGDGYTF.

This chain uses TRBV30 with TRBJ1-4; D not certain. This CDR3 has 10 amino acids. Germline CDR1 is GTSNPN and CDR2 is SVGIG (reference sequence). Trimming shortened V by 8 bases and J by 7 bases, and 8 bases separated the two germline ends. Here the CDR3 reads CAGKVEKLFF. The CDR3 DNA is TGTGCCGGAAAGGTTGAAAAACTGTTTTTT.

In DNA, the CDR3 is TGTGCCAGCAGCCAAAGCGGGAGTGGGATGCATACGCAGTATTTT. Translation gives CASSQSGSGMHTQYF. The chain employs TRBV9 and TRBJ2-3, with TRBD2 identical over 8 bases. CDR1 SGDLS and CDR2 YYNGEE come from the germline V gene. Trimming at V came to 4 bases and at J to 7 bases, leaving 11 bases not matched to a gene. This CDR3 is 15 amino acids long.

The chain joins TRBV10-3 to TRBJ2-1, with TRBD2 identical over 8 bases. V shed 0 bases and J 9 bases; nucleotides not matched to a gene: 7. Germline CDR1 ENHRY, CDR2 SYGVKD. The CDR3 totals 15 residues. CDR3 loop: CAISESTGGPSEQFF. The CDR3 region has the DNA TGTGCCATCAGTGAGTCGACGGGAGGGCCGAGTGAGCAGTTCTTC.

V usage is TRBV7-6 and J usage is TRBJ2-2; 7 bases are a match to TRBD1. Germline loops: CDR1 SGHVS, CDR2 FNYEAQ. The J segment lost 1 base and the V segment lost 5 bases, leaving 7 bases of the junction unmatched. CDR3 length: 16 residues. CDR3 sequence (DNA): TGTGCCAGCAGCCCAAGACAGGGTGGGAACACCGGGGAGCTGTTTTTT. Translation: CASSPRQGGNTGELFF.

This clone was recorded only once. The chain has TRBV5-4 and TRBJ2-3; TRBD2 aligns across 9 bases. Germline V CDR1 and CDR2: SGHNT, YYREEE (reference sequence). This CDR3 is built from 14 residues. V shed 2 bases, J shed 3 bases, and the junction held 1 base outside the gene matches. CDR3 loop: CASSFSGGTDTQYF. The CDR3 DNA reads as TGTGCCAGCAGCTTTAGCGGGGGAACAGATACGCAGTATTTT.

V usage is TRBV9 and J usage is TRBJ2-3; TRBD2 agrees at 7 bases. The CDR3 extends over 16 amino acids. J gave up 8 bases and V 0 bases, and 12 bases lay outside the gene matches. Germline CDR1 and CDR2: SGDLS and YYNGEE. CDR3 sequence: CASSVAGDYPAGTQYF. The CDR3 DNA reads as TGTGCCAGCAGCGTAGCTGGGGACTACCCCGCAGGTACGCAGTATTTT.

This sequence joins TRBV4-2 and TRBJ1-2; D uncertain. The CDR3 has 14 residues. Germline CDR1 LGHNA, CDR2 YNFKEQ. V lost 0 bases and J lost 4, with 9 bases in between. The CDR3 loop is CASSQDIVLYGYTF. For the CDR3, the DNA is TGTGCCAGCAGCCAAGATATCGTACTCTATGGCTACACCTTC.

The chain has TRBV27 and TRBJ1-5; D remains unclear. V was shortened by 0 bases and J by 0 bases, with 6 bases between the two germline ends. The CDR3 runs to 15 residues. Per the germline V gene, CDR1 is MNHEY and CDR2 is SMNVEV (reference sequence). The CDR3: CASSLSGYSNQPQHF. The DNA for the CDR3 is TGTGCCAGCAGTTTATCGGGTTATAGCAATCAGCCCCAGCATTTT.

The chain is built from TRBV9 and TRBJ2-3; D assignment may be TRBD1 or TRBD2 (5 bases each). CDR3 length: 13 residues. Germline V gives CDR1 SGDLS, CDR2 YYNGEE. Trimming stripped 4 bases from V and 6 bases from J, with 12 bases between. CDR3 sequence (DNA): TGTGCCAGCAGCATATGGGACGGGGATACGCAGTATTTT. This sequence encodes CASSIWDGDTQYF.

As regards this clone: One end of the junction is discordant with germline, which a read error may explain. The chain links TRBV7-2 to TRBJ2-1; 12 nucleotides match TRBD2. Germline CDR1 reads SGHTA; CDR2 reads FQGNSA. The CDR3 runs 15 residues. CDR3 sequence reads: CASSLAGGNYNEQFF. CDR3 sequence (DNA): TGTGCCAGCAGCCTAGCGGGAGGGAACTACAATGAGCAGTTCTTC.

CDR3 in amino acids: CAISVNYGYTF. The CDR3 DNA is TGTGCCATCAGTGTCAACTATGGCTACACCTTC. V gene TRBV10-3 combines with J gene TRBJ1-2; unclear D gene. Germline V lookup: CDR1 ENHRY, CDR2 SYGVKD. This CDR3 is built from 11 residues. The ends were cut back, 4 bases at V and 2 bases at J, with 2 bases in the middle.

The chain has TRBV20-1 and TRBJ2-1; D might be TRBD2 (6 bases). Germline V gives CDR1 DFQATT, CDR2 SNEGSKA (reference sequence). The CDR3 contains 15 residues. Trimming removed 6 bases from V and 8 bases from J, with 23 bases in between. The CDR3 sequence is CSASSHRGRGDEQFF. CDR3 DNA sequence: TGCAGTGCAAGTAGCCACCGTGGGCGGGGCGATGAGCAGTTCTTC.

The chain uses TRBV4-3 and TRBJ1-2; 9 bases align to TRBD1. With V trimmed by 3 bases and J by 4 bases, 9 bases remained unmatched. Germline V gene sequence: CDR1 LGHNA, CDR2 YSLEER. This CDR3 region has 16 residues. CDR3 sequence: CASSQAIQGAGYGYTF. The DNA for the CDR3 is TGCGCCAGCAGCCAGGCGATACAGGGGGCGGGCTATGGCTACACCTTC.

This clone was seen a few times. The chain is built from TRBV5-4 and TRBJ2-1; the D gene is possibly TRBD1 (5 bases). V dropped 6 bases and J dropped 2 bases, with 18 bases sitting between them. Germline V gives CDR1 SGHNT, CDR2 YYREEE (reference sequence). The CDR3 totals 16 residues. CDR3 loop: CASIPGIQAPYNEQFF. The CDR3 DNA follows: TGTGCCAGCATCCCAGGGATCCAGGCCCCCTACAATGAGCAGTTCTTC.

V and J are TRBV28 and TRBJ2-3, with no clear D. Germline-derived CDR1 and CDR2 are MDHEN and SYDVKM. V lost 6 bases and J lost 2, with 9 bases in between. This CDR3 is 13 amino acids long. DNA of the CDR3: TGTGCCAGCAGGGTCCAGCACACAGATACGCAGTATTTT. It codes for CASRVQHTDTQYF.

The chain couples TRBV4-2 to TRBJ2-1; D ambiguous. From germline, CDR1 is LGHNA and CDR2 YNFKEQ. The CDR3 is 15 residues long. The germline V and J ends were trimmed by 4 bases and 0 bases, with 10 bases remaining between them. The CDR3: CASSPHRSSYNEQFF. The DNA of the CDR3 is TGTGCCAGCAGCCCCCACCGGAGCTCCTACAATGAGCAGTTCTTC.

This clone has ten or more counts. The chain couples TRBV5-4 to TRBJ2-1; 7 bases align to TRBD2. J was trimmed by 0 bases and V by 2 bases; bases with no gene match: 8. The length of the CDR3 is 17 residues. Germline V lookup: CDR1 SGHNT, CDR2 YYREEE (reference sequence). The DNA of the CDR3 is TGTGCCAGCAGCTTAAAATTGAGGACTAGCTCCTACAATGAGCAGTTCTTC. Its protein is CASSLKLRTSSYNEQFF.

About this clone: Distinct nucleotide sequences in the sample also encode this CDR3. The chain is built from TRBV29-1 and TRBJ2-3; D tentatively reads TRBD1 or TRBD2 (7 bases each). The CDR3 is 15 residues long. CDR1 and CDR2 from the germline V gene are SQVTM and ANQGSEA. Trimming stripped 7 bases from V and 6 bases from J, with 23 bases between. The CDR3 sequence: CSGGGVSSGGDTQYF. CDR3 nucleotides: TGCAGCGGGGGAGGGGTATCGTCAGGGGGGGATACGCAGTATTTT.

The chain joins TRBV6-5 to TRBJ1-1, with D hard to call. Trimming removed 6 bases from V and 1 base from J, with 15 bases in between. Per germline, CDR1 MNHEY and CDR2 SVGAGI. This CDR3 is 15 amino acids long. The CDR3 bases are TGTGCCAGCAGGATAGAATTGGGTAGGAACACTGAAGCTTTCTTT. Amino acid sequence: CASRIELGRNTEAFF.

The V gene is TRBV4-3, the J gene TRBJ2-1; 12 bases are a match to TRBD2. With 3 bases clipped from V and 8 bases from J, the junction kept 5 bases outside the gene matches. The CDR3 totals 15 residues. The V gene's germline CDR1 is LGHNA and CDR2 YSLEER. The CDR3 DNA is TGCGCCAGCAGCCAGTCTAGCGGGGGGGTCTATGAGCAGTTCTTC. Translating gives CASSQSSGGVYEQFF.

The genes are TRBV7-9 and TRBJ2-3; the D is unclear. CDR1 and CDR2 from the germline V gene are SEHNR and FQNEAQ (reference sequence). Trimming pared 6 bases from V and 0 bases from J, leaving 13 bases between. The CDR3 is made up of 15 amino acids. The CDR3 loop is CASSDWMASTDTQYF. The CDR3 region has the DNA TGTGCCAGCAGTGATTGGATGGCTAGCACAGATACGCAGTATTTT.

The chain employs TRBV20-1 and TRBJ2-7; D not resolved. The CDR3 loop spans 9 amino acids. The V gene's germline CDR1 is DFQATT and CDR2 SNEGSKA (reference sequence). V gave up 7 bases and J gave up 9 bases, with 10 bases separating them. In DNA, the CDR3 is TGCAGTGGGGGAATCATGCAGTACTTC. Its translation: CSGGIMQYF.

J is TRBJ1-2 and V is TRBV19, with TRBD1 matching 8 bases. With 0 bases clipped from V and 2 bases from J, the junction kept 5 bases outside the gene matches. Germline V gene lookup returns CDR1 LNHDA and CDR2 SQIVND (reference sequence). CDR3 size: 16 residues. The CDR3 is CASSIEWTGQNYGYTF. The CDR3 coding sequence is TGTGCCAGTAGTATAGAATGGACAGGGCAAAACTATGGCTACACCTTC.

The V and J genes are TRBV4-3 and TRBJ1-2, with D unclear. V was cut by 0 bases and J by 6 bases, with 14 bases left in between. The CDR3 totals 15 residues. The V gene's germline CDR1 is LGHNA and CDR2 YSLEER. In DNA form, the CDR3 reads TGCGCCAGCAGCCAAGATAGGCCAGTAGTACATGGCTACACCTTC. Its protein product is CASSQDRPVVHGYTF.

The chain links TRBV9 to TRBJ2-7; a weak D match, TRBD2 (7 bases). This CDR3 has 15 amino acids. Germline CDR1 and CDR2: SGDLS and YYNGEE. Trimming stripped 0 bases from V and 4 bases from J, with 14 bases between. CDR3 protein: CASSVAGGQGYEQYF. The CDR3 nucleotides are TGTGCCAGCAGCGTAGCGGGGGGCCAGGGGTACGAGCAGTACTTC.

For the CDR3, the DNA is TGCGCCAGCAGCCCCGGGGACAGGGGGCTGGATACGCAGTATTTT. Translation gives CASSPGDRGLDTQYF. The chain links TRBV4-3 to TRBJ2-3; 12 bases align to TRBD1. The CDR3 runs to 15 residues. V gave up 4 bases and J gave up 6 bases; unmatched junction bases: 5. The germline gives CDR1 LGHNA, CDR2 YSLEER.

V gene TRBV6-2 or TRBV6-3 combines with J gene TRBJ2-1, with D unclear. The CDR3 is made up of 15 amino acids. V lost 6 bases and J lost 8, with 20 bases in between. CDR1 and CDR2 from the germline V gene are MNHEY and SVGEGT. CDR3 nucleotide sequence: TGTGCCAGCAGCCCCTTATTAGTGGGGTTTGATGAGCAGTTCTTC. Translated: CASSPLLVGFDEQFF.

This clone was detected a few times. V is TRBV10-3 and J is TRBJ2-7; the match to TRBD1 covers 9 bases. The germline CDR1 and CDR2 sequences are ENHRY and SYGVKD. The ends lost 6 bases at V and 7 bases at J; junction bases unmatched: 10. CDR3 length equals 14 residues. The CDR3 is CAISTGGAREEQYF. The DNA of the CDR3 is TGTGCCATCAGCACAGGGGGCGCGAGAGAGGAGCAGTACTTC.